A selection of T cell receptor beta chains follows, all from one sample in a study of cytomegalovirus exposure and HLA in healthy donors. Assay: immunoSEQ multiplex PCR; the TCRdb copy retains only in-frame clones and omits some. The table lists tens of thousands of clones, approximately 91% of them singletons. The source material was PBMCs. The origin of the receptors is a man aged 30-40 years in good health and CMV-seronegative. Both conserved end residues are part of each CDR3. Fields, in order: clone size, D gene, J gene, V gene, CDR3 DNA, CDR3 protein. D genes are given only for firm matches. A row's size may be missing; if present it is once, few, many or a size class.

>.|.|TRBJ1-1|TRBV14
TGTGCCAGCAGCCGGTCCACCAGGGCGAACACTGAAGCTTTCTTT
CASSRSTRANTEAFF
>.|.|TRBJ1-1|TRBV7-9
TGTGCCAGCAGCTTCAGGACAGCCAGGAACACTGAAGCTTTCTTT
CASSFRTARNTEAFF
>.|TRBD2|TRBJ2-1|TRBV4-2
TGTGCCAGCAGCCAAGATAGGGGGACTAGCGATGAGCAGTTCTTC
CASSQDRGTSDEQFF
>.|TRBD2|TRBJ2-2|TRBV2
TGTGCCAGCAGTGAAACTAGCGGGAGGTCGTCCGGGGAGCTGTTTTTT
CASSETSGRSSGELFF
>.|.|TRBJ2-7|TRBV5-1
TGCGCCAGCAGCTTACAAACAGGGAACCCCTACGAGCAGTACTTC
CASSLQTGNPYEQYF
>.|.|TRBJ1-4|TRBV7-2
TGTGCCAGCAGCTTGAGGGGGGGGAGTGAAAAACTGTTTTTT
CASSLRGGSEKLFF
>.|TRBD2|TRBJ2-1|TRBV5-6
TGTGCCAGCAGCTCAGCGGGGGGGCCCTCCAATGAGCAGTTCTTC
CASSSAGGPSNEQFF
>.|.|TRBJ1-2|TRBV28
TGTGCCAGCAGTTTTAGGGGCGGCTACACCTTC
CASSFRGGYTF
>once|TRBD2|TRBJ2-1|TRBV6-1
TGTGCCAGCAGTGAATACGGGGGGGAGTCCTACAATGAGCAGTTCTTC
CASSEYGGESYNEQFF
>.|.|TRBJ2-7|TRBV4-1
TGCGCCAGCAGCCAAGATCCACCCAACGGGGTCTACGAGCAGTACTTC
CASSQDPPNGVYEQYF
>.|.|TRBJ1-1|TRBV6-5
TGTGCCAGCAGTTCGGCCAGGGAGGGCACTGAAGCTTTCTTT
CASSSAREGTEAFF
>.|.|TRBJ2-3|TRBV5-1
TGCGCCAGCAGCTTGGTCTCGAGGGCAGATACGCAGTATTTT
CASSLVSRADTQYF
>.|.|TRBJ2-3|TRBV6-4
TGTGCCAGCAGTGACTCGAGCTCGGATACGCAGTATTTT
CASSDSSSDTQYF
>.|.|TRBJ1-2|TRBV28
TGTGCCAGCAGCAACCCAGGGTCTCGGGCGGAAGGCTACACCTTC
CASSNPGSRAEGYTF
>.|.|TRBJ1-2|TRBV27
TGTGCCAGCAGTCTGGGCGGGGGCATTTCGGGCTACACCTTC
CASSLGGGISGYTF
>.|TRBD2|TRBJ2-3|TRBV7-8
TGTGCCAGCAGCTTAAATGGCCCGCGGGAGTATCGTGGGAGCACAGATACGCAGTATTTT
CASSLNGPREYRGSTDTQYF
>.|.|TRBJ2-2|TRBV27
TGTGCCAGCAAGTGGGCGGGACCTACCCCTGGATCCGCGAACACCGGGGAGCTGTTTTTT
CASKWAGPTPGSANTGELFF
>.|.|TRBJ2-3|TRBV6-6
TGTGCCAGCAGCCTGGGAGACTTAAACACAGATACGCAGTATTTT
CASSLGDLNTDTQYF
>.|TRBD1|TRBJ2-7|TRBV30
TGTGCCTGGAATCCGGGACAGGGCTACGAGCAGTACTTC
CAWNPGQGYEQYF